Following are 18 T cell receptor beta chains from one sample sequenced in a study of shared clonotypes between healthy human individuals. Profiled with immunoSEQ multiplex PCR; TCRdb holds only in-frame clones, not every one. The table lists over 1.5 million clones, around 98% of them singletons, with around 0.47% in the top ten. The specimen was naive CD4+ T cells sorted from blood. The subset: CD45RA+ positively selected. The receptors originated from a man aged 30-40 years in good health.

CDR3 sequence (DNA): TGTGCCAGCAGCTTAGATAGGGGCCTACGGGACGAGCAGTACTTC. Translated: CASSLDRGLRDEQYF. The chain is built from TRBV7-8 and TRBJ2-7; D might be TRBD1 (5 bases). Germline CDR1 is SGHVS and CDR2 is FQNEAQ. The ends were cut back, 1 base at V and 5 bases at J, with 15 bases in the middle. The CDR3 spans 15 residues.

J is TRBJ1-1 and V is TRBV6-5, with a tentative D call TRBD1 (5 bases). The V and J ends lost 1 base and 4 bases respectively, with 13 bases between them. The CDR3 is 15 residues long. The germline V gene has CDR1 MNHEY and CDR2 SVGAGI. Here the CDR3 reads CASSYLGDGSTEAFF. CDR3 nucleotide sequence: TGTGCCAGCAGTTACTTAGGGGATGGATCCACTGAAGCTTTCTTT.

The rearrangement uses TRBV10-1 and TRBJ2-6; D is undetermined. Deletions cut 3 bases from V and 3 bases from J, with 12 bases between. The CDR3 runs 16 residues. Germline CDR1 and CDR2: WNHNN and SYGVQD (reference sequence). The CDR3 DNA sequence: TGCGCCAGCAGTGACAATAAGGGAAATGGGGCCAACGTCCTGACTTTC. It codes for CASSDNKGNGANVLTF.

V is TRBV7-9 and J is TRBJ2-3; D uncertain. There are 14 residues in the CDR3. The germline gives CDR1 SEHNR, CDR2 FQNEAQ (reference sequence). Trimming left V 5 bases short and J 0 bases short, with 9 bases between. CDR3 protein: CASSPELSTDTQYF. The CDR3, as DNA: TGTGCCAGCAGCCCCGAGTTGAGCACAGATACGCAGTATTTT.

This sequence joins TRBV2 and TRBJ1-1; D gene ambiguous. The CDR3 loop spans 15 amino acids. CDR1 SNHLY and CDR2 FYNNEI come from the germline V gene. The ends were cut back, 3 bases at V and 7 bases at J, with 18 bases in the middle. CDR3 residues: CASSDDLMESSEAFF. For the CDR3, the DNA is TGTGCCAGCAGTGACGACCTCATGGAGTCGAGTGAAGCTTTCTTT.

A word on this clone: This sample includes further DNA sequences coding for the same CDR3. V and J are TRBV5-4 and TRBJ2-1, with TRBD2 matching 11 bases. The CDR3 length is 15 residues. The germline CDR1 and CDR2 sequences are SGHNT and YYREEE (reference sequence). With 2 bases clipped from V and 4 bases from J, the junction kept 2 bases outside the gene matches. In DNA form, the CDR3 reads TGTGCCAGCAGCTTTGGGACTAGCGGTTACAATGAGCAGTTCTTC. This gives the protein CASSFGTSGYNEQFF.

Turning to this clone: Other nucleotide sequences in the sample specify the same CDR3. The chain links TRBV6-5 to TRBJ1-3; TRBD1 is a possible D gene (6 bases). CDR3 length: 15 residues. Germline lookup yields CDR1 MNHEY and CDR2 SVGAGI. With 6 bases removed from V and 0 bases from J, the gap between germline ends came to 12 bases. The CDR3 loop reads CASSPDRSSGNTIYF. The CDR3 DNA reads TGTGCCAGCAGCCCCGACAGGAGCTCTGGAAACACCATATATTTT.

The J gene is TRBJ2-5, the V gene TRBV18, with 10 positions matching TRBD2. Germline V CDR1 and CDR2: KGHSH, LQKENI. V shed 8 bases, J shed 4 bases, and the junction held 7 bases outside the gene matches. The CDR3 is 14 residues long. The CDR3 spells CASRKREGVETQYF. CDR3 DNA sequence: TGTGCCAGCCGGAAGCGGGAGGGAGTAGAGACCCAGTACTTC.

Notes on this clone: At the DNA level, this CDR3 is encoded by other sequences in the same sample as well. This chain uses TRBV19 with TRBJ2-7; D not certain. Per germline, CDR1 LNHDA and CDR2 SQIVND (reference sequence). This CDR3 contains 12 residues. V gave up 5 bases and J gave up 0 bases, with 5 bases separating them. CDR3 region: CASSSSSYEQYF. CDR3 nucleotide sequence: TGTGCCAGTAGTTCTAGCTCCTACGAGCAGTACTTC.

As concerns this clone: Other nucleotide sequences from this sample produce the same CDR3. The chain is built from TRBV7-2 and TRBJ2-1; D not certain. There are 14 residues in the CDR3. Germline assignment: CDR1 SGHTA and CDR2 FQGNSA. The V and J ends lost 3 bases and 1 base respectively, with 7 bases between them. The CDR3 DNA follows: TGTGCCAGCAGCTTTTCCGGTTCCTACAATGAGCAGTTCTTC. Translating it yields CASSFSGSYNEQFF.

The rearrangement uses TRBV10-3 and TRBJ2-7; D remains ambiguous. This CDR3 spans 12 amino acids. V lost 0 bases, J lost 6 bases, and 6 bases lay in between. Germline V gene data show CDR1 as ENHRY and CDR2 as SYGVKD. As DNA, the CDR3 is TGTGCCATCAGTGAGTCTTCAGTCGAGCAGTACTTC. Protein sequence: CAISESSVEQYF.

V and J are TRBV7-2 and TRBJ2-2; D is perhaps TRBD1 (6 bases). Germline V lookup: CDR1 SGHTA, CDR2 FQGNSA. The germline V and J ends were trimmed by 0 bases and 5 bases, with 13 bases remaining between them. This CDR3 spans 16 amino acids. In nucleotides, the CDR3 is TGTGCCAGCAGCTTAGCGAACAGGGCGGTTACCGGGGAGCTGTTTTTT. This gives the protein CASSLANRAVTGELFF.

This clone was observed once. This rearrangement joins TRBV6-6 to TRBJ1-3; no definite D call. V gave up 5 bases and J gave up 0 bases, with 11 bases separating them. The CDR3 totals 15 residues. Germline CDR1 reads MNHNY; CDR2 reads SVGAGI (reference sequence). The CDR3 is CASSQTGSSGNTIYF. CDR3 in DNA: TGTGCCAGCAGTCAAACGGGCTCCTCTGGAAACACCATATATTTT.

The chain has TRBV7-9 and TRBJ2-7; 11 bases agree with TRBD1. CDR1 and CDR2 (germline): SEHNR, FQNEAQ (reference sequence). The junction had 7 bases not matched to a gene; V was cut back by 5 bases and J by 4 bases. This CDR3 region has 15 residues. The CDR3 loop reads CASSRTGTGGYEQYF. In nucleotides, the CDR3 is TGTGCCAGCAGCAGAACCGGGACAGGGGGATACGAGCAGTACTTC. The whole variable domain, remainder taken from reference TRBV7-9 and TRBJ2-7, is DTGVSQNPRHKITKRGQNVTFRCDPISEHNRLYWYRQTLGQGPEFLTYFQNEAQLEKSRLLSDRFSAERPKGSFSTLEIQRTEQGDSAMYLCASSRTGTGGYEQYFGPGTRLTVT.

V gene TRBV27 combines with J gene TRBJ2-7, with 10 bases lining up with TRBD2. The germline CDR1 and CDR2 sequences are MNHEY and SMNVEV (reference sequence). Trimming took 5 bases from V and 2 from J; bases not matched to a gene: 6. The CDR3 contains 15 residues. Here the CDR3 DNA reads TGTGCCAGCAGTCCTAGCGGGAGACAGACCTACGAGCAGTACTTC. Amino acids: CASSPSGRQTYEQYF.

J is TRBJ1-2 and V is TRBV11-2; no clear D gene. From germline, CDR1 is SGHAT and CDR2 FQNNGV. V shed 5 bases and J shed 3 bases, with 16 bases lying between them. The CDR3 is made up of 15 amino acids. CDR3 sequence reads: CASSRPGIQHYGYTF. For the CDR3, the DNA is TGTGCCAGCAGCCGACCCGGGATCCAGCACTATGGCTACACCTTC.

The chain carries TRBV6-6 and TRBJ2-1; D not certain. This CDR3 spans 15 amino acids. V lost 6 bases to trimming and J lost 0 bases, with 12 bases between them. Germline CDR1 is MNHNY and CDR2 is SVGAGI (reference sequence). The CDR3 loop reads CASSHNLASYNEQFF. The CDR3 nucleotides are TGTGCCAGCAGCCACAACTTGGCCTCCTACAATGAGCAGTTCTTC.

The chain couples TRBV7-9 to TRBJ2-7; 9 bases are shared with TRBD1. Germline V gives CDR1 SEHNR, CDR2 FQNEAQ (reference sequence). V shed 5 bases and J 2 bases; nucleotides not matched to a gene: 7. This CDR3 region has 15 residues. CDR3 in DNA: TGTGCCAGCAGCGTTACGGGACAGGGCACCTACGAGCAGTACTTC. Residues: CASSVTGQGTYEQYF.